What follows are 27 T cell receptor beta chains derived from one specimen sequenced in a study of beta chain features in type 1 diabetes. All of the isolated RNA was reverse transcribed, so expressed TCRB transcripts were sequenced. Clones were read by immunoSEQ multiplex PCR, and TCRdb kept only the in-frame ones, dropping some. The table has hundreds of thousands of clones, more than 65% seen once. The sample comprised naive CD4+ T cells from blood. The receptors were sampled from a young man in good health.

This clone has just a few counts. The chain combines TRBV7-2 with TRBJ2-7; D is ambiguous. V lost 7 bases, J lost 0 bases, and 13 bases lay in between. The CDR3 is made up of 14 amino acids. In germline, CDR1 is SGHTA, CDR2 FQGNSA. The DNA of the CDR3 is TGTGCCAGCACTCAAGGACGGTACTCCTACGAGCAGTACTTC. Its protein is CASTQGRYSYEQYF.

The chain has TRBV2 and TRBJ2-3; 7 bases map to TRBD1. After removal of 8 bases from V and 1 base from J, the junction contained 6 bases not matched to a gene. Germline V gene lookup returns CDR1 SNHLY and CDR2 FYNNEI. The CDR3 covers 14 residues. CDR3 region: CASEGAPGTDTQYF. The CDR3 coding sequence is TGTGCCAGCGAGGGGGCCCCGGGCACAGATACGCAGTATTTT.

The chain joins TRBV19 to TRBJ2-5; possibly TRBD2 for D (7 bases). The V gene's germline CDR1 is LNHDA and CDR2 SQIVND (reference sequence). The CDR3 has 17 residues. V was trimmed by 6 bases and J by 2 bases, leaving 22 bases between them. The DNA of the CDR3 is TGTGCCAGTAGCCCCTTGGCGGGGGCAGGCAGGCAAGAGACCCAGTACTTC. Translation gives CASSPLAGAGRQETQYF. The variable domain in full, completed from reference TRBV19 and TRBJ2-5, reads DGGITQSPKYLFRKEGQNVTLSCEQNLNHDAMYWYRQDPGQGLRLIYYSQIVNDFQKGDIAEGYSVSREKKESFPLTVTSAQKNPTAFYLCASSPLAGAGRQETQYFGPGTRLLVL.

The chain has TRBV25-1 and TRBJ2-5; D is uncertain. This CDR3 is 14 amino acids long. The V gene lost 1 base and the J gene lost 1 base, with 7 bases spanning the gap. The germline gives CDR1 MGHDK, CDR2 SYGVNS. The CDR3 region has the DNA TGTGCCAGCAGTGAATTAAGGGCCCAAGAGACCCAGTACTTC. Translating gives CASSELRAQETQYF.

The CDR3 here is CSVEAGGAQHF. The CDR3 DNA is TGCAGCGTTGAAGCCGGTGGAGCCCAGCATTTT. The chain employs TRBV29-1 and TRBJ1-5, with D unclear. CDR3 size: 11 residues. Germline CDR1 and CDR2: SQVTM and ANQGSEA. Deletions cut 1 base from V and 11 bases from J, with 9 bases between.

The CDR3 nucleotides are TGTGCCAGCAGCGTAGCGACAGGGGCTATTGGTAACACTGAAGCTTTCTTT. It codes for CASSVATGAIGNTEAFF. The V call is TRBV9, the J call TRBJ1-1, with TRBD1 matching 8 bases. This CDR3 is 17 amino acids long. Germline values: CDR1 SGDLS, CDR2 YYNGEE. Germline trimming cut 0 bases from V and 2 bases from J; bases unmatched to any gene: 9.

The CDR3 sequence is CASSPKGRSSGANVLTF. The CDR3, as DNA: TGTGCCAGCAGCCCCAAGGGGCGGAGCTCTGGGGCCAACGTCCTGACTTTC. The chain links TRBV9 to TRBJ2-6, with TRBD1 as a possible D gene (5 bases). Trimming took off 4 bases at V and 0 bases at J, with 14 bases between the two ends. Looked up from germline, CDR1 is SGDLS and CDR2 is YYNGEE. The CDR3 is made up of 17 amino acids.

This clone has more than one count but fewer than ten. In the same sample, other DNA sequences code for this CDR3. The V call is TRBV29-1, the J call TRBJ2-1, with TRBD2 matching over 10 bases. Germline lookup yields CDR1 SQVTM and CDR2 ANQGSEA. The CDR3 covers 15 residues. The trim removed 6 bases at V and 9 bases at J, leaving 14 bases unmatched. The DNA for the CDR3 is TGCAGCGTCGTGTACACTAGCGGGGCTCGGATTGAGCAGTTCTTC. Translation: CSVVYTSGARIEQFF.

The rearrangement links TRBV30 to TRBJ1-2; no clear D. The germline CDR1 and CDR2 sequences are GTSNPN and SVGIG (reference sequence). The CDR3 consists of 13 residues. Trimming removed 4 bases at V and 4 bases at J, with 13 bases between. CDR3 coding DNA: TGTGCCTGGATCGGGAGCAAGGGCTATGGCTACACCTTC. Its translation: CAWIGSKGYGYTF.

This rearrangement joins TRBV13 to TRBJ2-5; 7 positions match TRBD1. CDR1 PRHDT and CDR2 FYEKMQ come from the germline V gene (reference sequence). The CDR3 consists of 14 residues. After removal of 4 bases from V and 3 bases from J, the junction contained 5 bases not matched to a gene. The CDR3 loop is CASSSPDREETQYF. CDR3 DNA sequence: TGTGCCAGCAGCTCCCCAGACAGGGAAGAGACCCAGTACTTC.

In its sample, this clone was seen a few times. It is unclear where the CDR3 begins or ends on the DNA, so no DNA is shown, and the CDR3 is as TCRdb lists it. The V gene is TRBV29-1, the J gene TRBJ1-1. Both ends counted, the CDR3 spans 12 residues. Germline values: CDR1 SQVTM, CDR2 ANQGSEA. The CDR3 is CSVGFGTVDLRF.

This chain links TRBV30 with TRBJ2-5, with D uncertain. The ends were cut back, 5 bases at V and 7 bases at J, with 17 bases in the middle. Germline-derived CDR1 and CDR2 are GTSNPN and SVGIG (reference sequence). There are 13 residues in the CDR3. CDR3 in DNA: TGTGCCTGGGACACCAGTTCCGGAGTGACCCAGTACTTC. This sequence encodes CAWDTSSGVTQYF.

The chain combines TRBV4-1 with TRBJ1-3; D uncertain. Germline-derived CDR1 and CDR2 are MGHRA and YSYEKL. The CDR3 has 17 residues. V lost 1 base, J lost 0 bases, and 13 bases lay in between. CDR3 sequence (DNA): TGCGCCAGCAGCCAAGGTACAGCGAGTTTCTCTGGAAACACCATATATTTT. This translates into CASSQGTASFSGNTIYF.

The CDR3 region is CASSLGAGEFAKNIQYF. The CDR3 DNA follows: TGTGCCAGCAGCTTAGGAGCGGGAGAGTTTGCCAAAAACATTCAGTACTTC. This chain uses TRBV7-9 with TRBJ2-4, with 8 bases identical to TRBD2. Germline lookup yields CDR1 SEHNR and CDR2 FQNEAQ (reference sequence). With V trimmed by 1 base and J by 1 base, 6 bases remained unmatched. This CDR3 has 17 residues.

J is TRBJ2-5 and V is TRBV30; D is possibly TRBD1 (5 bases). Germline CDR1 reads GTSNPN; CDR2 reads SVGIG (reference sequence). The CDR3 runs to 12 residues. V shed 0 bases and J shed 7 bases, with 9 bases lying between them. The CDR3 spells CAWSVGPGTQYF. The CDR3 nucleotides read TGTGCCTGGAGTGTGGGGCCGGGGACCCAGTACTTC.

This clone was found once. This chain uses TRBV9 with TRBJ2-3, with 9 bases lining up with TRBD1. Germline CDR1 is SGDLS and CDR2 is YYNGEE. The CDR3 sequence is 14 residues long. Losses at the gene ends were 2 bases for V and 5 bases for J; bases not matched to a gene: 3. The chain's CDR3 is CASSVGQGQDTQYF. DNA of the CDR3: TGTGCCAGCAGCGTGGGACAGGGTCAAGATACGCAGTATTTT.

The chain has TRBV5-1 and TRBJ2-1; 11 bases match TRBD2. The J segment lost 7 bases and the V segment lost 0 bases, leaving 3 bases of the junction unmatched. The CDR3 consists of 15 residues. CDR1 and CDR2 (germline): SGHRS, YFSETQ. The CDR3 region is CASSLATSGGNEQFF. The CDR3 DNA is TGCGCCAGCAGCTTGGCTACTAGCGGGGGTAATGAGCAGTTCTTC.

This clone came up a few times. The J gene is TRBJ2-1, the V gene TRBV28; perhaps TRBD1 as D (6 bases). Germline CDR1 and CDR2: MDHEN and SYDVKM. V lost 6 bases and J lost 8, with 17 bases in between. The CDR3 is 14 residues long. CDR3: CASSEPNRAHEQFF. CDR3 bases: TGTGCCAGCAGCGAACCTAACAGGGCCCATGAGCAGTTCTTC.

J is TRBJ2-5 and V is TRBV13; D gene ambiguous. Trimming stripped 7 bases from V and 3 bases from J, with 15 bases between. The CDR3 contains 14 residues. Germline V CDR1 and CDR2: PRHDT, FYEKMQ (reference sequence). CDR3 loop: CASTSPTGEETQYF. The DNA for the CDR3 is TGTGCCAGCACTAGTCCCACCGGTGAAGAGACCCAGTACTTC.

This clone was found a few times. The V gene is TRBV2, the J gene TRBJ2-5, with D unclear. The CDR3 length is 14 residues. Germline CDR1 reads SNHLY; CDR2 reads FYNNEI. Trimming stripped 4 bases from V and 0 bases from J, with 9 bases between. The CDR3 DNA is TGTGCCAGCAGTGTTCGGCGGTACCAAGAGACCCAGTACTTC. It yields the protein CASSVRRYQETQYF.

The chain has TRBV5-6 and TRBJ2-5; possibly TRBD1 or TRBD2 for D (5 bases each). The V end was cut by 0 bases, the J end by 4 bases, with 7 bases between. This CDR3 has 13 residues. CDR1 is SGHDT and CDR2 is YYEEEE in the germline V gene. The CDR3 loop reads CASSLGGRETQYF. The CDR3 DNA is TGTGCCAGCAGCTTGGGGGGACGAGAGACCCAGTACTTC.

The V call is TRBV7-9, the J call TRBJ2-3, with 9 bases aligning to TRBD1. V gave up 0 bases and J gave up 6 bases; unmatched junction bases: 4. Germline CDR1 reads SEHNR; CDR2 reads FQNEAQ (reference sequence). The CDR3 consists of 15 residues. CDR3 sequence (DNA): TGTGCCAGCAGCTTAGCGCCAGGGACAGGGGATACGCAGTATTTT. Protein product: CASSLAPGTGDTQYF. Together with reference TRBV7-9 and TRBJ2-3, the CDR3 gives the full variable domain: DTGVSQNPRHKITKRGQNVTFRCDPISEHNRLYWYRQTLGQGPEFLTYFQNEAQLEKSRLLSDRFSAERPKGSFSTLEIQRTEQGDSAMYLCASSLAPGTGDTQYFGPGTRLTVL.

V and J are TRBV10-3 and TRBJ2-5; D not certain. Trimming took off 4 bases at V and 0 bases at J, with 6 bases between the two ends. Germline-derived CDR1 and CDR2 are ENHRY and SYGVKD. The length of the CDR3 is 13 residues. CDR3 sequence reads: CAISVADQETQYF. The CDR3 DNA reads as TGTGCCATCAGTGTGGCGGACCAAGAGACCCAGTACTTC.

The J gene is TRBJ2-5, the V gene TRBV30; TRBD1 agrees at 9 bases. The germline V gene has CDR1 GTSNPN and CDR2 SVGIG (reference sequence). CDR3 size: 15 residues. V lost 3 bases, J lost 1 base, and 6 bases stayed unmatched. The CDR3 sequence is CAWSQGTGFQETQYF. For the CDR3, the DNA is TGTGCCTGGAGCCAAGGGACAGGGTTCCAAGAGACCCAGTACTTC.

This clone occurred once. J is TRBJ2-1 and V is TRBV2, with TRBD1 matching over 9 bases. The ends lost 8 bases at V and 4 bases at J; junction bases unmatched: 3. This CDR3 contains 13 residues. Germline V gives CDR1 SNHLY, CDR2 FYNNEI. The CDR3 bases are TGTGCCAGCTCCGGGACAGGGTACAATGAGCAGTTCTTC. Its translation is CASSGTGYNEQFF.

As to this clone: Other DNA sequences in this sample translate to the same CDR3. The chain carries TRBV30 and TRBJ2-7; D gene uncertain. The V gene's germline CDR1 is GTSNPN and CDR2 SVGIG (reference sequence). The CDR3 consists of 11 residues. V lost 3 bases and J 4 bases, leaving 7 bases between the germline ends. In nucleotides, the CDR3 is TGTGCCTGGAGCGGCGTATACGAGCAGTACTTC. Protein: CAWSGVYEQYF.

V and J are TRBV28 and TRBJ2-5; TRBD2 might be the D (7 bases). The V gene lost 5 bases and the J gene lost 5 bases, with 18 bases spanning the gap. CDR3 length: 15 residues. In germline, CDR1 is MDHEN, CDR2 SYDVKM. The CDR3 loop is CASSPGGGGAETQYF. CDR3 DNA sequence: TGTGCCAGCAGTCCCGGAGGCGGGGGCGCGGAGACCCAGTACTTC. The full variable domain, its missing parts supplied by reference TRBV28 and TRBJ2-5, is DVKVTQSSRYLVKRTGEKVFLECVQDMDHENMFWYRQDPGLGLRLIYFSYDVKMKEKGDIPEGYSVSREKKERFSLILESASTNQTSMYLCASSPGGGGAETQYFGPGTRLLVL.